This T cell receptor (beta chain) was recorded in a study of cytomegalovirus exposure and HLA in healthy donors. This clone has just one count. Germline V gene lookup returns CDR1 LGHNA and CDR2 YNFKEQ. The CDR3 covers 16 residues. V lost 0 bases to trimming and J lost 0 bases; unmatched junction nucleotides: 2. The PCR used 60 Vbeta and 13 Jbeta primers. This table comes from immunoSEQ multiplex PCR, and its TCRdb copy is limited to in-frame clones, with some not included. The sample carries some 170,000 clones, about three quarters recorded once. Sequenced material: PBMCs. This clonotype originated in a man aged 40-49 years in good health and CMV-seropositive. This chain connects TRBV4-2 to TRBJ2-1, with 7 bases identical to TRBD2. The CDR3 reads CASSQDQRGSYNEQFF. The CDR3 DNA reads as TGTGCCAGCAGCCAAGATCAGCGGGGCTCCTACAATGAGCAGTTCTTC.